This entry features one T cell receptor (beta chain) sequence. The sample belongs to a study of T cell changes during pregnancy in multiple sclerosis. CDR1 and CDR2 from the germline V gene are MNHEY and SVGAGI. Trimming cost V 0 bases and J 5 bases; bases outside gene matches: 3. The CDR3 runs 15 residues. TCRdb keeps only in-frame clones here, not all; method: immunoSEQ multiplex PCR. Of around 63,000 clones in the sample, about 92% are singletons; the top ten hold about 1.6%. This chain uses TRBV6-5 with TRBJ2-7, with 11 bases matching TRBD2. The origin of this receptor is a female donor with multiple sclerosis, enrolled in a pregnancy study. The starting material was peripheral blood, obtained after pregnancy. The DNA of the CDR3 is TGTGCCAGCAGTTACTCGAGACTAGCGGGAAACGAGCAGTACTTC. Translated: CASSYSRLAGNEQYF.